This T cell receptor (beta chain) was captured in a study of metastatic and nonmetastatic thyroid tumors. Study-level background: Samples came from malignant and benign thyroid patients, and repertoires were compared across blood and tumor or nodule tissue. Study observations and caveats: A significant increase in TCR beta diversity was reportedly seen in malignant thyroid tumors relative to benign nodules, in blood and tumor.

Among the patients, none had received any treatment before thyroid surgery. Original processing methods: Building a distant-metastasis classifier for papillary thyroid cancer drew on CDR3 differences across clinicopathological groups. MiXCR was used by TCRdb to re-call the PCR reads. These V and J calls originate from TCRdb's pipeline instead of the authors' own analysis. The repertoire holds tens of thousands of clones, 20% to 25% seen once, with around 4.5% in the top ten. This clone was counted many times. The antigen remains undetermined. Sequencing was performed on adjacent normal tissue. The source of this sequence is a female donor with papillary thyroid cancer or a benign thyroid nodule (not recorded which). Some clones in this sample may be carry-over from other donors' samples.

CDR3 sequence (DNA): TGTGCCAGTAGTATTGGAGGTTGGTCAGGGCGGAACATTCAGTACTTC. Protein product: CASSIGGWSGRNIQYF. The rearrangement joins TRBV19 to TRBJ2-4; D is possibly TRBD1 or TRBD2 (5 bases each). The CDR3 is made up of 16 amino acids. Germline CDR1 is LNHDA and CDR2 is SQIVND (reference sequence). Trimming left V 3 bases short and J 7 bases short, with 19 bases between.